The 5 T cell receptor beta chains reported below all come from one sample, sequenced in a study of tumor-infiltrating lymphocytes in localized non-small cell lung cancer. Generated by immunoSEQ multiplex PCR, the TCRdb table keeps only in-frame clones and is missing some. The table includes about 10,000 clones, over 75% detected once. The sample comprised uninvolved lung tissue not adjacent to the tumor. These receptors came from a human donor with non-small cell lung cancer.

J is TRBJ2-5 and V is TRBV27, with TRBD2 identical over 15 bases. The J call may not be correct, given that the DNA end is closer to TRBJ2-7. Germline V lookup: CDR1 MNHEY, CDR2 SMNVEV (reference sequence). The CDR3 runs to 16 residues. CDR3: CASTGTSGGTTYEQYF. CDR3 coding DNA: TGTGCCAGCACCGGGACTAGCGGGGGGACAACCTACGAGCAGTACTTC.

The chain is built from TRBV6-6 and TRBJ2-5, with D unclear. Trimming removed 5 bases from V and 5 bases from J, with 6 bases in between. Looked up from germline, CDR1 is MNHNY and CDR2 is SVGAGI (reference sequence). This CDR3 has 11 amino acids. This CDR3 is CASSLEETQYF. The CDR3 DNA is TGTGCCAGCAGTCTAGAGGAGACCCAGTACTTC.

This clone was detected once. This chain connects TRBV11-3 to TRBJ2-7; no firm D call. V was shortened by 2 bases and J by 3 bases, with 17 bases between the two germline ends. Germline lookup yields CDR1 SGHNT and CDR2 YENEEA. This CDR3 comprises 16 residues. The CDR3 sequence is CASSLKARLSNYEQYF. The CDR3 DNA sequence: TGTGCCAGCAGCTTAAAGGCAAGACTTTCAAACTACGAGCAGTACTTC. Complete variable domain (other parts from reference TRBV11-3 and TRBJ2-7): EAGVVQSPRYKIIEKKQPVAFWCNPISGHNTLYWYLQNLGQGPELLIRYENEEAVDDSQLPKDRFSAERLKGVDSTLKIQPAELGDSAVYLCASSLKARLSNYEQYFGPGTRLTVT.

V and J are TRBV7-6 and TRBJ2-7, with D perhaps assigned TRBD1 or TRBD2 (5 bases each). This CDR3 has 15 residues. The germline gives CDR1 SGHVS, CDR2 FNYEAQ. V was trimmed by 5 bases and J by 0 bases, leaving 14 bases between them. The CDR3 here is CASSQDSRGSYEQYF. For the CDR3, the DNA is TGTGCCAGCAGCCAGGATTCGAGGGGCTCCTACGAGCAGTACTTC. Drawing the rest from reference TRBV7-6 and TRBJ2-7, the complete variable domain is GAGVSQSPRYKVTKRGQDVALRCDPISGHVSLYWYRQALGQGPEFLTYFNYEAQQDKSGLPNDRFSAERPEGSISTLTIQRTEQRDSAMYRCASSQDSRGSYEQYFGPGTRLTVT.

This clone showed up just once. V and J are TRBV19 and TRBJ2-3, with 14 bases fitting TRBD2. The CDR3 has 15 residues. The germline V gene encodes CDR1 LNHDA and CDR2 SQIVND (reference sequence). Trimming cost V 6 bases and J 5 bases; bases outside gene matches: 4. The DNA of the CDR3 is TGTGCCAGTAGCGGGACTAGCGGGGGAGTAGATACGCAGTATTTT. Protein product: CASSGTSGGVDTQYF.